This T cell receptor (beta chain) was profiled in a study of T cell repertoires in cytomegalovirus infection. Overall study: CMV epitopes used comprised recently identified HLA-C-restricted ones and well-studied HLA-B-restricted ones. A matching HLA type, together with CMV infection, was signaled by public TCR beta signatures.

TCRdb passed the reads through MiXCR, listing each CDR3 protein once. The sample consists of some 940,000 distinct CDR3 sequences, roughly 30% of them appearing once. This clonotype has more than one count but fewer than ten. The antigen is undetermined. The ends were cut back, 1 base at V and 4 bases at J, with 14 bases in the middle. Germline V gives CDR1 SEHNR, CDR2 FQNEAQ (reference sequence). The CDR3 has 16 amino acids. Overall study findings and caveats: The response measured ex vivo was dominated by TCR beta clonotypes (HLA-C-restricted and CMV-specific). Carriers of CMV plus the relevant HLA were identified by cumulative public TCR beta family frequency.

The source was cultured CD8+ T cells from PBMCs, collected from culture after CMV antigen stimulation. The chain links TRBV7-9 to TRBJ2-1; D might be TRBD1 (6 bases). The receptor's source is a human donor in good health (CMV status not recorded). Some clones in this sample may be carry-over from other donors' samples. CDR3 protein: CASSLEGVGRYNEQFF. DNA for the CDR3: TGTGCCAGCAGCTTAGAGGGGGTCGGAAGATACAATGAGCAGTTCTTC.